This TCR beta chain was sequenced in a study of neurological immune-mediated disorders. Specified time point: longitudinal time-point 1 (baseline). This clonotype was seen ten or more times. Synthesis of cDNA was accomplished via 5'RACE employing 10-nucleotide random UMIs. Each sequencing run yielded over 160 million TCR-beta sequences from 15-18 subjects. One entry per CDR3 protein, called by TCRdb with MiXCR from the 5' RACE reads. Found here are around 60,000 distinct CDR3 sequences, roughly 10% of them singletons; the top ten hold about 6.6%. The CDR3 extends over 11 amino acids. Germline V gene data show CDR1 as DFQATT and CDR2 as SNEGSKA (reference sequence). The V end lost 2 bases, the J end lost 4 bases, and 4 bases lay between the germline ends.

Sequencing was performed on PBMCs. The chain joins TRBV20-1 to TRBJ2-3, with D unclear. This receptor was identified in a male donor with HTLV-1-associated myelopathy (HAM/TSP). CDR3 in amino acids: CSARNPDTQYF. Here the CDR3 DNA reads TGCAGTGCTAGAAACCCAGATACGCAGTATTTT.